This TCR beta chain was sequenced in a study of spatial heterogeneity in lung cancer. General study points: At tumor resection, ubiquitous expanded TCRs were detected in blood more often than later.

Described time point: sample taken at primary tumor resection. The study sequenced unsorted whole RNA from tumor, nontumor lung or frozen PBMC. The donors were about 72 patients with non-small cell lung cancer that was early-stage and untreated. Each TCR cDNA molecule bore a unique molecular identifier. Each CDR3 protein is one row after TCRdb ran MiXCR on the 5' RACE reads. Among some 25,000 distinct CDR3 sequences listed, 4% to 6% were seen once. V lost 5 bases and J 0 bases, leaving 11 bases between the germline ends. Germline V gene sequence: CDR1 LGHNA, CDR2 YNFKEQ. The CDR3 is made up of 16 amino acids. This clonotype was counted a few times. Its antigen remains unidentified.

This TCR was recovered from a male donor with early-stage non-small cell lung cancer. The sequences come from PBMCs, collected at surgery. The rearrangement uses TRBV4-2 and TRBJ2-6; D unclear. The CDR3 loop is CASSWSFSSGANVLTF. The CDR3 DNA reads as TGTGCCAGCAGCTGGTCCTTCTCCTCTGGGGCCAACGTCCTGACTTTC.